The 15 T cell receptor beta chains reported below all come from one sample, sequenced in a study of cytomegalovirus exposure and HLA in healthy donors. Primers for the PCR totalled 60 Vbeta and 13 Jbeta. The protocol was immunoSEQ multiplex PCR, while the TCRdb copy is restricted to in-frame clones and leaves out a portion. Here the sample spans more than 95,000 clones, over 60% being singletons. Sample: PBMCs. The source of these receptors is a young man in good health and CMV-seropositive.

The rearrangement links TRBV11-2 to TRBJ2-4; no clear D gene. The length of the CDR3 is 15 residues. Germline CDR1 is SGHAT and CDR2 is FQNNGV. V dropped 5 bases and J dropped 0 bases, with 11 bases sitting between them. The DNA for the CDR3 is TGTGCCAGCAGCCCCCTATCCCTAGCCAAAAACATTCAGTACTTC. Encoded protein: CASSPLSLAKNIQYF.

The chain combines TRBV9 with TRBJ2-5; 9 nucleotides align to TRBD1. The CDR3 length is 16 residues. V dropped 0 bases and J dropped 1; count of bases not matched to a gene: 4. CDR1 and CDR2 (germline): SGDLS, YYNGEE. In nucleotides, the CDR3 is TGTGCCAGCAGCGTAGGGGGGACAGGGTTCCAAGAGACCCAGTACTTC. Protein product: CASSVGGTGFQETQYF.

The chain joins TRBV7-2 to TRBJ2-7; 7 positions agree with TRBD1. The V and J ends lost 1 base and 2 bases, in that order; junction bases with no gene match: 5. From germline, CDR1 is SGHTA and CDR2 FQGNSA. The CDR3 covers 15 residues. Here the CDR3 reads CASSLGQGGPYEQYF. As DNA, the CDR3 is TGTGCCAGCAGCTTAGGACAGGGTGGTCCCTACGAGCAGTACTTC.

The gene calls are TRBV28 and TRBJ2-5; 10 nucleotides line up with TRBD2. With V trimmed by 3 bases and J by 5 bases, 6 bases remained unmatched. Looked up from germline, CDR1 is MDHEN and CDR2 is SYDVKM. The CDR3 runs 15 residues. CDR3 region: CASSFFGLAEETQYF. The CDR3 region has the DNA TGTGCCAGCAGTTTCTTCGGACTAGCGGAGGAGACCCAGTACTTC.

This clone was seen only a few times. The chain links TRBV30 to TRBJ1-6, with D unclear. CDR3 length equals 14 residues. Germline V gene lookup returns CDR1 GTSNPN and CDR2 SVGIG (reference sequence). The germline V and J ends were trimmed by 2 bases and 10 bases, with 15 bases remaining between them. CDR3 in DNA: TGTGCCTGGAGTACTGGCGTCGGGGAATCACCCCTCCACTTT. Protein product: CAWSTGVGESPLHF.

The chain couples TRBV15 to TRBJ2-7; D is undetermined. Trimming took off 1 base at V and 3 bases at J, with 7 bases between the two ends. The germline CDR1 and CDR2 sequences are LNHNV and YYDKDF (reference sequence). This CDR3 region has 13 residues. CDR3 coding DNA: TGTGCCACCAGCAGAGCCAGGCTCTACGAGCAGTACTTC. This sequence encodes CATSRARLYEQYF.

This sequence joins TRBV27 and TRBJ2-3; 9 bases are a match to TRBD2. The ends lost 2 bases at V and 5 bases at J; junction bases unmatched: 2. The CDR3 runs to 14 residues. In germline, CDR1 is MNHEY, CDR2 SMNVEV (reference sequence). In nucleotides, the CDR3 is TGTGCCAGCAGTTTACGACTAGCGGAAGATACGCAGTATTTT. It encodes CASSLRLAEDTQYF.

The rearrangement links TRBV5-6 to TRBJ2-1; 7 nucleotides line up with TRBD1. CDR1 is SGHDT, CDR2 YYEEEE, per germline. V shed 0 bases, J shed 3 bases, and the junction held 0 bases outside the gene matches. This CDR3 comprises 14 residues. The CDR3 sequence: CASSLGQGYNEQFF. Written as DNA, the CDR3 is TGTGCCAGCAGCTTGGGACAGGGCTACAATGAGCAGTTCTTC.

Points on this clone: The junction differs from germline at one of its ends, possibly a read error. The chain couples TRBV4-2 to TRBJ2-2, with 10 bases identical to TRBD1. Germline V gene lookup returns CDR1 LGHNA and CDR2 YNFKEQ. The CDR3 is 17 amino acids. CDR3 DNA sequence: TGTGCCAGCAGCCAAGGGACAGGGGGAATGTCTACCGGGAAGCTGTTTTTT. Translating it yields CASSQGTGGMSTGKLFF.

This chain links TRBV6-6 with TRBJ2-7, with 7 nucleotides matching TRBD2. The germline V gene has CDR1 MNHNY and CDR2 SVGAGI (reference sequence). This CDR3 is 14 amino acids long. V trimming: 2 bases; J trimming: 4 bases; junction bases outside the gene matches: 5. The CDR3 nucleotides read TGTGCCAGCAGTTACGCGGGACTACTATACGAGCAGTACTTC. Its protein is CASSYAGLLYEQYF.

On this clone itself: A junction end diverges from the germline sequence, so it may reflect a read error. This sample also contains other DNA sequences that code for the same CDR3. The chain combines TRBV30 with TRBJ2-7; a possible D gene is TRBD2 (7 bases). This CDR3 comprises 15 residues. Germline-derived CDR1 and CDR2 are GTSNPN and SVGIG (reference sequence). CDR3 sequence (DNA): TGCGCCACCACGCTACGGTGGGAGGGGGTGCGGGAGCAGTACTTC. As protein: CATTLRWEGVREQYF.

The V and J genes are TRBV13 and TRBJ1-4, with 9 bases matching TRBD1. Trimming took 2 bases from V and 7 from J; bases not matched to a gene: 8. Germline V gene lookup returns CDR1 PRHDT and CDR2 FYEKMQ (reference sequence). The CDR3 covers 16 residues. In nucleotides, the CDR3 is TGTGCCAGCAGCTTACGAGGGACAGGGTGGGGTGAAAAACTGTTTTTT. It translates to CASSLRGTGWGEKLFF.

This chain links TRBV28 with TRBJ1-2, with D uncertain. V lost 5 bases and J lost 5, with 9 bases in between. This CDR3 spans 12 amino acids. Germline-derived CDR1 and CDR2 are MDHEN and SYDVKM. CDR3 bases: TGTGCCAGCAGTAGACACTTTTATGGCTACACCTTC. It yields the protein CASSRHFYGYTF.

This rearrangement joins TRBV30 to TRBJ1-5; TRBD1 matches at 7 bases. The CDR3 is 15 residues long. After removal of 0 bases from V and 3 bases from J, the junction contained 5 bases not matched to a gene. Germline V gene data show CDR1 as GTSNPN and CDR2 as SVGIG (reference sequence). CDR3 in DNA: TGTGCCTGGAGTGTAACGGGACAGTACAATCAGCCCCAGCATTTT. Amino acids: CAWSVTGQYNQPQHF.

About this clone itself: Germline and junction disagree at one end, which may indicate a read error. The chain employs TRBV28 and TRBJ2-1; 7 nucleotides match TRBD2. In germline, CDR1 is MDHEN, CDR2 SYDVKM. The CDR3 loop spans 14 amino acids. For the CDR3, the DNA is TGTACCAGCAGTGGGACCTGGGGAGGGGTTGAGCAGTTCTTC. This codes for CTSSGTWGGVEQFF.